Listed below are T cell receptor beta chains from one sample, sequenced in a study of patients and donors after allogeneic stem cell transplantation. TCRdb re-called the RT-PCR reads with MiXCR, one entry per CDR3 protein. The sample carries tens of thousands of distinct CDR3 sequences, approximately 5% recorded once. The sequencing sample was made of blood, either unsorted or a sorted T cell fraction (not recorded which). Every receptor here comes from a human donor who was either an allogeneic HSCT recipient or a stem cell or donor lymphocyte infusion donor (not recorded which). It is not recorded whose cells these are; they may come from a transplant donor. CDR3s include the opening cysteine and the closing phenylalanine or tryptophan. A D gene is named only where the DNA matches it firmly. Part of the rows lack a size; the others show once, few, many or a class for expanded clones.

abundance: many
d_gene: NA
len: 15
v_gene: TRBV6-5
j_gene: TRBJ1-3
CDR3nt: TGTGCCAGCAGTTACTCGCGCGTGGTGGGTAACACCATATATTTT
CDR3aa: CASSYSRVVGNTIYF

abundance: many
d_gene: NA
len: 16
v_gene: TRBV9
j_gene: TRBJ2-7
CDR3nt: TGTGCCAGCAGCGCCGACAGCCATAGTACCACCTACGAGCAGTACTTC
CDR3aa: CASSADSHSTTYEQYF

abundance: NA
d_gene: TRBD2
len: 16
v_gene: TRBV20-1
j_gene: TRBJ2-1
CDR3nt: TGCAGTGCTAGAGATCGGGGGGGGGGCCGTCCGGATGAGCAGTTCTTC
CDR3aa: CSARDRGGGRPDEQFF

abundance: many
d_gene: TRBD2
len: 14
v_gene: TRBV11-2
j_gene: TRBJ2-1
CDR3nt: TGTGCCAGCAGCTTAGAACCTAGCGGGGCAGAGCAGTTCTTC
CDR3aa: CASSLEPSGAEQFF

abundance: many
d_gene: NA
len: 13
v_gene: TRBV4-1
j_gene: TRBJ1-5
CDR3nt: TGCGCCAGCAGCCAAGAAAGGGATCAGCCCCAGCATTTT
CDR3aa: CASSQERDQPQHF

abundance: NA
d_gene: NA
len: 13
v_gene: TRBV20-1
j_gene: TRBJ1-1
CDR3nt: TGCAGTGCTGGATCCAGGGGTTGGACTGAAGCTTTCTTT
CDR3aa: CSAGSRGWTEAFF

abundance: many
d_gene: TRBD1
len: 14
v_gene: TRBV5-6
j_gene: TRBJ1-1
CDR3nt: TGTGCCAGCAGCTTTAGACAGGGCGGGCCTGAAGCTTTCTTT
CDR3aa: CASSFRQGGPEAFF

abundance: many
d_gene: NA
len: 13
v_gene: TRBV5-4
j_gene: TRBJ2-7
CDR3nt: TGTGCCAGCAGCTTGTATAAGACGGACGAGCAGTACTTC
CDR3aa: CASSLYKTDEQYF

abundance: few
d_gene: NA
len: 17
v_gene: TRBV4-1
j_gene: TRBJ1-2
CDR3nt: TGCGCCAGCAGCCAAGCCCCGCTCAGATCCAATCATTATGGCTACACCTTC
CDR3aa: CASSQAPLRSNHYGYTF

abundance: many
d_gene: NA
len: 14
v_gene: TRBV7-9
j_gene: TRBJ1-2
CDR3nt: TGTGCCAGCAGTCCTGGATCTACCGGGTATGGCTACACCTTC
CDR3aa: CASSPGSTGYGYTF

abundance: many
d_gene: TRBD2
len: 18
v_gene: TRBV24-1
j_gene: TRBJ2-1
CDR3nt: TGTGCCACCAGTGATTCGACTAGCGGGAGGTCGGGCTACAATGAGCAGTTCTTC
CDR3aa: CATSDSTSGRSGYNEQFF

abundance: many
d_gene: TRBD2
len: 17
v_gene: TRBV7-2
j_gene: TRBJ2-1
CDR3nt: TGTGCCAGCAGCAGGACTAGCGGGAGGGCCTTCGGTCTGGAGCAGTTCTTC
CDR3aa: CASSRTSGRAFGLEQFF

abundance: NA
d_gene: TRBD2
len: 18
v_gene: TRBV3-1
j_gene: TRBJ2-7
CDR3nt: TGTGCCAGCAGCCATAGACTAAAAAGGACTAGCGGGATGTACGAGCAGTACTTC
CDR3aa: CASSHRLKRTSGMYEQYF

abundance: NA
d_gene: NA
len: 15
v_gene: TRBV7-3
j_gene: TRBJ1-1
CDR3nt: TGTGCCAGCAGCCCCCTCGGGAGGGGAAGAACTGAAGCTTTCTTT
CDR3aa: CASSPLGRGRTEAFF

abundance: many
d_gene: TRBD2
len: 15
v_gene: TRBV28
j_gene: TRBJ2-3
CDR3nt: TGTGCCAGCAGTTTACCGGGAGGAAGCACAGATACGCAGTATTTT
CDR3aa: CASSLPGGSTDTQYF

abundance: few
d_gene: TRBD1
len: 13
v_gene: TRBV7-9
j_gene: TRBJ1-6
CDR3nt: TGTGCCACCCCGGGACAGGGAAGTTCACCCCTCCACTTT
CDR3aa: CATPGQGSSPLHF

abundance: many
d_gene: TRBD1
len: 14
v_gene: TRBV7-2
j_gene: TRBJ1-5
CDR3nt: TGTGCCAGCAGCTTGAGGCAGGGGGGTCAGCCCCAGCATTTT
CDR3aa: CASSLRQGGQPQHF

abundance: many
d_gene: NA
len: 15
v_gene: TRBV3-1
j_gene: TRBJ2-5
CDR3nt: TGTGCCAGCAGCCAAGGCGGGATAGGACAAGAGACCCAGTACTTC
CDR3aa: CASSQGGIGQETQYF

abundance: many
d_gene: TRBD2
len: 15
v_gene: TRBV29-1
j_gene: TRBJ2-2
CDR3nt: TGCAGCGTGACCCCCGGGACTAGCGGGAGAGGGGAGCTGTTTTTT
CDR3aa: CSVTPGTSGRGELFF

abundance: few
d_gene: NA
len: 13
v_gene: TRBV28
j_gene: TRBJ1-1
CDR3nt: TGTGCCAGCAGTTTGAGTTATAACACTGAAGCTTTCTTT
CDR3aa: CASSLSYNTEAFF

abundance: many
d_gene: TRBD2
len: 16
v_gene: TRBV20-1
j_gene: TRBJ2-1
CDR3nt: TGCAGTGCTATTATACTAGCGGGAAGCTCCTACAATGAGCAGTTCTTC
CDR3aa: CSAIILAGSSYNEQFF

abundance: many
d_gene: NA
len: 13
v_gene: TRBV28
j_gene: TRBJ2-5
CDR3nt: TGTGCCAGCAGATCAGGGGTTAGGGAGACCCAGTACTTC
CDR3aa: CASRSGVRETQYF

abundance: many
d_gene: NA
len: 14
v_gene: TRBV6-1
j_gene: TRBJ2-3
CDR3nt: TGTGCCACAGGACGGGGAAGGGGCACAGATACGCAGTATTTT
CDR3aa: CATGRGRGTDTQYF

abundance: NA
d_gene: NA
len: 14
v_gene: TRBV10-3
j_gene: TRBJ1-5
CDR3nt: TGTGCCATCAGCCCGGGACAACTGGGGCAGCCCCAGCATTTT
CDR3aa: CAISPGQLGQPQHF

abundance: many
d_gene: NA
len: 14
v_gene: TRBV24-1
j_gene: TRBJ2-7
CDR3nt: TGTGCCACCAGTGACTCGAACGTTCGGGGCGAGCAGTACTTC
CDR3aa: CATSDSNVRGEQYF

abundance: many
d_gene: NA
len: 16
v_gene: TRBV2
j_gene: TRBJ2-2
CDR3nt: TGTGCCAGCAGTACTAACTCAGGAACTGGGGGCGGGGAGCTGTTTTTT
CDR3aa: CASSTNSGTGGGELFF

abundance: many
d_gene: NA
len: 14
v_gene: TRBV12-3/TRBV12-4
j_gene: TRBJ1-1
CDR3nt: TGTGCCAGCAGCCTTCTCCACAGGGCAAGGGGGGCTTTCTTT
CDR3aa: CASSLLHRARGAFF

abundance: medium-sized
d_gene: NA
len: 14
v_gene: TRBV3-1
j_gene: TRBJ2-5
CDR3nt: TGTGCCAGCAGCCCCGGGGACTTCCAAGAGACCCAGTACTTC
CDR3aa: CASSPGDFQETQYF

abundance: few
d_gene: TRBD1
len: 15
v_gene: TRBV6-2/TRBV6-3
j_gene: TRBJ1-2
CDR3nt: TGTGCCAGCGGTGACAGGGGGGTAAAGGGCTATGGCTACACCTTC
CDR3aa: CASGDRGVKGYGYTF

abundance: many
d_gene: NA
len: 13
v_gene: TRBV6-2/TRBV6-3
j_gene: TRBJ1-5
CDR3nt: TGTGCCAGCAGCCCAGGGAAGGGCCAGCCCCAGCATTTT
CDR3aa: CASSPGKGQPQHF

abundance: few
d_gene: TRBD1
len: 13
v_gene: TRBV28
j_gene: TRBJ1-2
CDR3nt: TGTGCCAGCAGTTCCGGGACAGGGGGCGGCTACACCTTC
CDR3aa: CASSSGTGGGYTF

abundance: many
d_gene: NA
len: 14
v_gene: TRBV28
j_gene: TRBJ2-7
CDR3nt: TGTGCCAGCAGTTTATCGGGACACGAGTACGAGCAGTACTTC
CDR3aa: CASSLSGHEYEQYF

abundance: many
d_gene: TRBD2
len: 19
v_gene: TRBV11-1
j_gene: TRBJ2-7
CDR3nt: TGTGCCAGCAGCGAAGAAGATCGGACTAGCGGGATATACTCCTACGAGCAGTACTTC
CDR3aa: CASSEEDRTSGIYSYEQYF

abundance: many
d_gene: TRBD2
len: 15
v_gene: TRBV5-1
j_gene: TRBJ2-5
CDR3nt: TGCGCCAGCAGCTCGGAGGGACTAAAGATTGGGACCCAGTACTTC
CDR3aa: CASSSEGLKIGTQYF

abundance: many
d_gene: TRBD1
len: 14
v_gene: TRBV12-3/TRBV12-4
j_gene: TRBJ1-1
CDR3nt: TGTGCCAGCAGTTTTCAGGGGGGGTACACTGAAGCTTTCTTT
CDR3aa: CASSFQGGYTEAFF

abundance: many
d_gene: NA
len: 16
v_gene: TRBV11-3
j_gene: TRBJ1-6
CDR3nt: TGTGCCAGCAGCCCACCCCCCGGGAGGTATAATTCACCCCTCCACTTT
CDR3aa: CASSPPPGRYNSPLHF

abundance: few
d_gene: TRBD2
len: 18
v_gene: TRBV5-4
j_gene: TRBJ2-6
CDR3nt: TGTGCCAGCAGCCCCAGCGGGGGGGCCCTCTCTGGGGCCAACGTCCTGACTTTC
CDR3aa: CASSPSGGALSGANVLTF

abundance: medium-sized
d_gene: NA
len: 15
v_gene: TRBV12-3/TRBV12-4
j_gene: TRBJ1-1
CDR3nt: TGTGCCAGCAGTCCCGGGGCAGGGATGAACACTGAAGCTTTCTTT
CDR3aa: CASSPGAGMNTEAFF

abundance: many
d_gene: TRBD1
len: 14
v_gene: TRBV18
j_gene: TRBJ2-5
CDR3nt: TGTGCCAGCTCGAGACAGGGGATCCAAGAGACCCAGTACTTC
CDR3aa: CASSRQGIQETQYF

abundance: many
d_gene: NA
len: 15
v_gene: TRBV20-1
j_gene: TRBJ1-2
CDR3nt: TGCAGTGCTAGAGATTTCACCGGGCCGCGCTATGGCTACACCTTC
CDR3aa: CSARDFTGPRYGYTF

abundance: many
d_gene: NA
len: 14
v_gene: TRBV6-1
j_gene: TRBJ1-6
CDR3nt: TGTGCCAGCAGATCACAGGGTACGGATTCACCCCTCCACTTT
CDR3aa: CASRSQGTDSPLHF

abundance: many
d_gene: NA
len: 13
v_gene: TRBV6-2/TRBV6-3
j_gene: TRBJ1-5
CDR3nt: TGTGCCAGCAGTCAAGGGATGGGGCAGCCCCAGCATTTT
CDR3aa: CASSQGMGQPQHF

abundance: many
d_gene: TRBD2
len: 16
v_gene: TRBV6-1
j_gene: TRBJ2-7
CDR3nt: TGTGCCAGCAGGGAGTTAGCGGGGGACCGCTCCTACGAGCAGTACTTC
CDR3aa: CASRELAGDRSYEQYF